Each of the 27 T cell receptor beta chains below was sequenced from the same sample in a study of cytomegalovirus exposure and HLA in healthy donors. Libraries were prepared by immunoSEQ multiplex PCR; TCRdb keeps only in-frame clonotypes and omits some of them. The data contain some 68,000 clones, 96% of them singletons. Sequences were obtained from PBMCs. These receptors all stem from a man between 18 and 35 years old in good health and CMV-seronegative.

The chain uses TRBV7-9 and TRBJ1-2; the match to TRBD1 covers 8 bases. The V segment lost 8 bases and the J segment 6 bases; nucleotides outside the gene matches: 5. CDR3 length equals 12 residues. Germline V gene data show CDR1 as SEHNR and CDR2 as FQNEAQ (reference sequence). The CDR3 DNA follows: TGTGCCAGCTCAGGACAGGGTAATGGCTACACCTTC. As protein: CASSGQGNGYTF.

This chain joins TRBV6-6 and TRBJ1-2; tentatively, D is TRBD1 (5 bases). With 7 bases removed from V and 4 bases from J, the gap between germline ends came to 16 bases. The germline gives CDR1 MNHNY, CDR2 SVGAGI (reference sequence). The CDR3 runs to 14 residues. CDR3: CASTNPGHRYGYTF. CDR3 in DNA: TGTGCCAGCACAAACCCCGGACATCGCTATGGCTACACCTTC.

The chain carries TRBV11-2 and TRBJ1-1; 7 nucleotides match TRBD1. Germline V gene lookup returns CDR1 SGHAT and CDR2 FQNNGV. V was clipped by 2 bases and J by 2 bases; unmatched bases: 5. CDR3 length: 15 residues. The CDR3 spells CASSLSAGGNTEAFF. CDR3 DNA: TGTGCCAGCAGCTTAAGCGCAGGGGGAAACACTGAAGCTTTCTTT.

This chain joins TRBV2 and TRBJ1-2, with TRBD1 matching 9 bases. V lost 5 bases and J lost 8; bases outside the gene matches: 9. Germline CDR1 is SNHLY and CDR2 is FYNNEI. This CDR3 region has 14 residues. The CDR3 sequence: CASSLQGAGRGYTF. CDR3 sequence (DNA): TGTGCCAGCAGTCTACAGGGGGCGGGACGGGGCTACACCTTC.

The CDR3 sequence: CASSFGNRGDTEAFF. The CDR3 region has the DNA TGCGCCAGCAGCTTTGGCAACCGGGGAGACACTGAAGCTTTCTTT. This sequence joins TRBV5-1 and TRBJ1-1; D call uncertain. The CDR3 contains 15 residues. The V end was cut by 2 bases, the J end by 3 bases, with 14 bases between. From germline, CDR1 is SGHRS and CDR2 YFSETQ.

The rearrangement uses TRBV2 and TRBJ2-1, with a weak D call TRBD2 (6 bases). The CDR3 contains 16 residues. From germline, CDR1 is SNHLY and CDR2 FYNNEI. With 3 bases removed from V and 4 bases from J, the gap between germline ends came to 16 bases. DNA for the CDR3: TGTGCCAGCAGTGAGGGGGGAAAGTGGGGTTACAATGAGCAGTTCTTC. This codes for CASSEGGKWGYNEQFF.

The chain uses TRBV28 and TRBJ1-2; 11 nucleotides match TRBD1. CDR1 MDHEN and CDR2 SYDVKM come from the germline V gene. The CDR3 runs to 16 residues. V was pared by 3 bases and J by 1 base, with 4 bases of the junction left unmatched. Here the CDR3 reads CASSLDRGQINYGYTF. For the CDR3, the DNA is TGTGCCAGCAGTTTGGACAGGGGGCAAATTAACTATGGCTACACCTTC.

The J gene is TRBJ2-5, the V gene TRBV5-1; TRBD1 matches at 11 bases. This CDR3 has 16 residues. Germline CDR1 is SGHRS and CDR2 is YFSETQ. Losses at the gene ends were 4 bases for V and 0 bases for J; bases not matched to a gene: 5. As DNA, the CDR3 is TGCGCCAGCAGCGGCGGGACAGGGGGGTACCAAGAGACCCAGTACTTC. Protein sequence: CASSGGTGGYQETQYF.

The chain combines TRBV4-1 with TRBJ1-2, with D tentatively TRBD1 (6 bases). The CDR3 sequence is 15 residues long. Trimming removed 0 bases at V and 0 bases at J, with 8 bases between. CDR1 and CDR2 (germline): MGHRA, YSYEKL. In DNA, the CDR3 is TGCGCCAGCAGCCAAGAGACAGGACCTAACTATGGCTACACCTTC. It is translated as CASSQETGPNYGYTF.

This clone was seen more than once but under ten times. CDR3 nucleotides: TGTGCCAGCAAGGATAGCGGGAGGTTCTACAATGAGCAGTTCTTC. It specifies CASKDSGRFYNEQFF. The chain combines TRBV25-1 with TRBJ2-1, with 10 bases fitting TRBD2. CDR1 is MGHDK and CDR2 is SYGVNS in the germline V gene. The CDR3 contains 15 residues. The V segment lost 7 bases and the J segment 3 bases; nucleotides outside the gene matches: 6.

This chain links TRBV9 with TRBJ2-2, with 7 bases aligning to TRBD1. From germline, CDR1 is SGDLS and CDR2 YYNGEE. V was pared by 1 base and J by 5 bases, with 8 bases of the junction left unmatched. CDR3 size: 16 residues. This chain's CDR3 is CASSVFWDSFTGELFF. The CDR3 region has the DNA TGTGCCAGCAGCGTATTCTGGGACAGCTTTACCGGGGAGCTGTTTTTT.

The chain carries TRBV27 and TRBJ1-4; no reliable D call. Germline V gene lookup returns CDR1 MNHEY and CDR2 SMNVEV (reference sequence). The CDR3 length is 14 residues. The germline V and J ends were trimmed by 6 bases and 4 bases, with 12 bases remaining between them. The CDR3 sequence: CASRGTGGNEKLFF. In DNA form, the CDR3 reads TGTGCCAGCAGGGGAACTGGAGGTAATGAAAAACTGTTTTTT.

This chain connects TRBV7-9 to TRBJ2-2, with D maybe TRBD2 (6 bases). CDR3 length: 14 amino acids. The germline V gene has CDR1 SEHNR and CDR2 FQNEAQ (reference sequence). Trimming left V 5 bases short and J 4 bases short, with 11 bases between. CDR3 region: CASSEGGSTGELFF. The CDR3 nucleotides read TGTGCCAGCAGCGAAGGAGGGTCCACCGGGGAGCTGTTTTTT.

V gene TRBV11-3 combines with J gene TRBJ2-1, with a possible D match to TRBD1 (5 bases). CDR1 and CDR2 from the germline V gene are SGHNT and YENEEA. The CDR3 is 12 residues long. The V end was cut by 2 bases, the J end by 7 bases, with 6 bases between. CDR3 in amino acids: CASSLPGNEQFF. CDR3 in DNA: TGTGCCAGCAGCTTACCAGGGAATGAGCAGTTCTTC.

As regards this clone: Germline is not matched at one junction end, which may reflect a read error. The chain uses TRBV6-5 and TRBJ2-7; perhaps TRBD2 as D (5 bases). This CDR3 comprises 10 residues. Germline CDR1 MNHEY, CDR2 SVGAGI. The CDR3 bases are TGTGCCAGCAGTGAAGCGGACTTAGACTTC. Its translation: CASSEADLDF.

This chain joins TRBV19 and TRBJ1-3; 10 nucleotides agree with TRBD1. Germline values: CDR1 LNHDA, CDR2 SQIVND (reference sequence). CDR3 size: 16 residues. V was clipped by 3 bases and J by 4 bases; unmatched bases: 6. The CDR3 DNA reads as TGTGCCAGTAGTATCGGCGACAGGGGGCTCGGAAACACCATATATTTT. It specifies CASSIGDRGLGNTIYF.

The chain employs TRBV28 and TRBJ1-3; TRBD1 matches at 11 bases. CDR1 MDHEN and CDR2 SYDVKM come from the germline V gene. The CDR3 spans 19 residues. After removal of 3 bases from V and 0 bases from J, the junction contained 10 bases not matched to a gene. The chain's CDR3 is CASSFRPPGQGDSGNTIYF. CDR3 in DNA: TGTGCCAGCAGTTTCCGTCCTCCGGGACAGGGGGACTCTGGAAACACCATATATTTT.

This clone has just one count. V is TRBV5-4 and J is TRBJ1-1; D possibly corresponds to TRBD1 (5 bases). Germline loops: CDR1 SGHNT, CDR2 YYREEE (reference sequence). V gave up 2 bases and J gave up 4 bases, with 12 bases separating them. The CDR3 extends over 14 amino acids. This CDR3 is CASSFLQGSTEAFF. The CDR3 DNA reads as TGTGCCAGCAGCTTTCTGCAGGGCAGCACTGAAGCTTTCTTT.

The genes are TRBV4-2 and TRBJ1-3; D gene unclear. Germline-derived CDR1 and CDR2 are LGHNA and YNFKEQ. This CDR3 is 18 amino acids long. V lost 2 bases and J lost 0, with 17 bases in between. As DNA, the CDR3 is TGTGCCAGCAGCCAACAACCCCTGGGAGCTCACTCTGGAAACACCATATATTTT. Translation gives CASSQQPLGAHSGNTIYF.

The chain combines TRBV19 with TRBJ1-3; no clear D. This CDR3 contains 14 residues. V lost 1 base and J 4 bases, leaving 8 bases between the germline ends. CDR1 is LNHDA and CDR2 is SQIVND in the germline V gene (reference sequence). The CDR3 coding sequence is TGTGCCAGTAGTATAGGGGCTCGCGGAAACACCATATATTTT. It codes for CASSIGARGNTIYF.

The chain links TRBV19 to TRBJ1-1, with no clear D. The CDR3 contains 15 residues. CDR1 is LNHDA and CDR2 is SQIVND in the germline V gene (reference sequence). V lost 1 base and J 5 bases, leaving 14 bases between the germline ends. The CDR3 loop reads CASSIVGQRVTEAFF. CDR3 DNA: TGTGCCAGTAGTATAGTCGGGCAGAGGGTGACTGAAGCTTTCTTT.

The chain couples TRBV19 to TRBJ2-1; 7 bases match TRBD2. Per the germline V gene, CDR1 is LNHDA and CDR2 is SQIVND (reference sequence). The CDR3 covers 16 residues. The V gene end was trimmed by 6 bases and the J gene end by 7 bases; junction bases not matched to a gene: 15. DNA of the CDR3: TGTGCCAGTAGGATCCGAGCGGGACCCGGCCAAAATGAGCAGTTCTTC. Residues: CASRIRAGPGQNEQFF. The full variable domain, its missing parts supplied by reference TRBV19 and TRBJ2-1, is DGGITQSPKYLFRKEGQNVTLSCEQNLNHDAMYWYRQDPGQGLRLIYYSQIVNDFQKGDIAEGYSVSREKKESFPLTVTSAQKNPTAFYLCASRIRAGPGQNEQFFGPGTRLTVL.

The chain employs TRBV2 and TRBJ2-1, with D possibly being TRBD1 (6 bases). The CDR3 runs to 15 residues. V was clipped by 6 bases and J by 0 bases, with 12 bases between them. From germline, CDR1 is SNHLY and CDR2 FYNNEI. As DNA, the CDR3 is TGTGCCAGCAGCCTACAGGGTATCTCCTACAATGAGCAGTTCTTC. Translation gives CASSLQGISYNEQFF.

This clone is a singleton in its sample. The genes are TRBV19 and TRBJ1-1, with TRBD1 matching 12 bases. CDR1 is LNHDA and CDR2 is SQIVND in the germline V gene (reference sequence). The CDR3 contains 17 residues. With V trimmed by 1 base and J by 1 base, 4 bases remained unmatched. CDR3 sequence reads: CASSIGGQGARNTEAFF. The CDR3 nucleotides read TGTGCCAGTAGTATAGGGGGACAGGGGGCGAGGAACACTGAAGCTTTCTTT.

Comment on this clone: This sample includes further DNA sequences coding for the same CDR3. The chain is built from TRBV28 and TRBJ2-7; TRBD1 matches 9 bases. CDR1 and CDR2 from the germline V gene are MDHEN and SYDVKM. V gave up 5 bases and J gave up 6 bases; unmatched junction bases: 8. CDR3 length: 14 amino acids. The CDR3 is CASSTRTGAGEQYF. The CDR3 region has the DNA TGTGCCAGCAGTACAAGGACAGGGGCGGGCGAGCAGTACTTC.

The rearrangement links TRBV7-3 to TRBJ2-3; 7 bases map to TRBD2. The CDR3 is 16 residues long. Germline loops: CDR1 SGHTA, CDR2 FQGTGA. V shed 5 bases, J shed 4 bases, and the junction held 12 bases outside the gene matches. The CDR3: CASSRSREWIADTQYF. CDR3 nucleotide sequence: TGTGCCAGCAGCCGTTCGCGGGAGTGGATCGCAGATACGCAGTATTTT.

V usage is TRBV4-1 and J usage is TRBJ1-2, with D possibly TRBD1 on 5 matching bases. CDR3 length: 15 residues. CDR1 MGHRA and CDR2 YSYEKL come from the germline V gene. The V end was cut by 5 bases, the J end by 4 bases, with 17 bases between. The CDR3 bases are TGCGCCAGCAGCAATCGACACCAGGGAGGCTATGGCTACACCTTC. It translates to CASSNRHQGGYGYTF.